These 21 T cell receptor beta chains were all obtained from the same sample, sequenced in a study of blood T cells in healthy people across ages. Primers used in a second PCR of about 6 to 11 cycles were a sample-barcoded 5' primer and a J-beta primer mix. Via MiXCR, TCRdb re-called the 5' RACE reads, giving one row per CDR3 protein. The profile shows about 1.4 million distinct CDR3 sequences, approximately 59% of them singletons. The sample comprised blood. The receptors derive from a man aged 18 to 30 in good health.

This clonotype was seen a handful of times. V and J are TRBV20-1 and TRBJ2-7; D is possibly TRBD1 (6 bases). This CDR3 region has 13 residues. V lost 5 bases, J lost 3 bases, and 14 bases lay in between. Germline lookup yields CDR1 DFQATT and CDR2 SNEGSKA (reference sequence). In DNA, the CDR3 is TGCAGTGCTGAACCCAGGGGCCTCTACGAGCAGTACTTC. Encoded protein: CSAEPRGLYEQYF.

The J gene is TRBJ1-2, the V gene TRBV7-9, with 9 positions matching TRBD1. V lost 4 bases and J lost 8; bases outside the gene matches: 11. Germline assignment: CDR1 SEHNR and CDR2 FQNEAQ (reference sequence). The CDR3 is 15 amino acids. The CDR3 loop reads CASSSRKGDRDGYTF. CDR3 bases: TGTGCCAGCAGCTCGCGGAAGGGGGACAGGGACGGCTACACCTTC.

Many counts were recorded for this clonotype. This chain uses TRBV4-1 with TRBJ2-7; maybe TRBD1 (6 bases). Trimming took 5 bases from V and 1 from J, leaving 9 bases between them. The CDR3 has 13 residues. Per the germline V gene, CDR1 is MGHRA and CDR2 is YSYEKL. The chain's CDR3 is CASSSDRSYEQYF. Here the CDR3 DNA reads TGCGCCAGCAGCTCCGACAGGTCCTACGAGCAGTACTTC.

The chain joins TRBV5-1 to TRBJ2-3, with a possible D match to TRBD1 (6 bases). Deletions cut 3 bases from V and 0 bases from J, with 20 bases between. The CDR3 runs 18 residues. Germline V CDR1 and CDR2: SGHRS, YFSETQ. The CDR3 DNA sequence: TGCGCCAGCAGCTCCCGCCTCCCCACAGGGTCTAGCACAGATACGCAGTATTTT. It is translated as CASSSRLPTGSSTDTQYF.

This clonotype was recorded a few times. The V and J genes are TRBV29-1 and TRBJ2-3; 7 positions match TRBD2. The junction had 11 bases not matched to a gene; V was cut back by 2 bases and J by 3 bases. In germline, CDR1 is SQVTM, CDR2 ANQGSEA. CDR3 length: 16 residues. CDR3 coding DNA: TGCAGCGTTGAATGGGAGGGAGTTAGTTTTACAGATACGCAGTATTTT. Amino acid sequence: CSVEWEGVSFTDTQYF.

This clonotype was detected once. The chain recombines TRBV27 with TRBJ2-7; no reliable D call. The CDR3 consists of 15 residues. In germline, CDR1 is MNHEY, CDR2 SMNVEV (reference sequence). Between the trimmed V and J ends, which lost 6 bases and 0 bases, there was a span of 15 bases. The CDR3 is CASRTTGASSYEQYF. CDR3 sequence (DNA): TGTGCCAGCAGGACCACTGGCGCCAGCTCCTACGAGCAGTACTTC.

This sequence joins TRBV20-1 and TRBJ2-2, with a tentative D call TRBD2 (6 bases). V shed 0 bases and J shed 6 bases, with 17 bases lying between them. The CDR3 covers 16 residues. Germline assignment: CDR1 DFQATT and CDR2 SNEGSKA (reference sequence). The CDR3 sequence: CSARDSGLGGAGELFF. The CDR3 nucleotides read TGCAGTGCTAGAGATAGTGGCCTAGGCGGGGCCGGGGAGCTGTTTTTT.

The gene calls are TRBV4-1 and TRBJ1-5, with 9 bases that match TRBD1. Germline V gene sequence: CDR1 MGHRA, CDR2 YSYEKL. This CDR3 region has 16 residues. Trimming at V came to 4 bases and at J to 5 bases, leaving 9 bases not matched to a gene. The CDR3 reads CASSLGPGQGYQPQHF. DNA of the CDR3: TGCGCCAGCAGCCTAGGGCCGGGACAGGGTTATCAGCCCCAGCATTTT.

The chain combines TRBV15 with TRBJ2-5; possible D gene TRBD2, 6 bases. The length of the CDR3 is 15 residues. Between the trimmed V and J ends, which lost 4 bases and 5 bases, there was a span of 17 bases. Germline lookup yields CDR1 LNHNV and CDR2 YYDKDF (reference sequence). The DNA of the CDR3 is TGTGCCACCAGCAAACAACTGGCCGCGGGGGAGACCCAGTACTTC. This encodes CATSKQLAAGETQYF.

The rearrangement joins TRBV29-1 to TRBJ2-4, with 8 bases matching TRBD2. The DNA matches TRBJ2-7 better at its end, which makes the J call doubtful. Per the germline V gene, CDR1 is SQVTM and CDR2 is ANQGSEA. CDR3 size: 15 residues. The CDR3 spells CSVVPSGSSPYEQYF. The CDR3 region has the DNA TGCAGCGTTGTACCCAGCGGGAGCTCCCCCTACGAGCAGTACTTC.

CDR3 region: CASSTDRSYNSPLHF. The CDR3 bases are TGTGCCAGCAGTACGGACAGATCCTATAATTCACCCCTCCACTTT. The genes are TRBV2 and TRBJ1-6; possibly TRBD1 for D (6 bases). Looked up from germline, CDR1 is SNHLY and CDR2 is FYNNEI. This CDR3 region has 15 residues. V was trimmed by 5 bases and J by 1 base, leaving 9 bases between them.

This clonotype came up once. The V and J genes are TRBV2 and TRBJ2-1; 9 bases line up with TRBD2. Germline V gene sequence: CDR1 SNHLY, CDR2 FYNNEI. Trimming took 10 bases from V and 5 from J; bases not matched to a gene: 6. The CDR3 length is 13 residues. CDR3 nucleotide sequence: TGTGCCATTCGGACTAGCGCTGACAATGAGCAGTTCTTC. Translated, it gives CAIRTSADNEQFF.

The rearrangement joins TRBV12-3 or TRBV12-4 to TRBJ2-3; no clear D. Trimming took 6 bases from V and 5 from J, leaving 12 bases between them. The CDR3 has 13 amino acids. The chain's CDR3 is CASSRRTGDTQYF. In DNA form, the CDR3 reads TGTGCCAGCAGCCGTCGGACCGGAGATACGCAGTATTTT.

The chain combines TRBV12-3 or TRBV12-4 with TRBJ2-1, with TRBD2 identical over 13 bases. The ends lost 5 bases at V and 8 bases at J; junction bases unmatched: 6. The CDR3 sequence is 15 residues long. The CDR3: CASSAGTSGIHEQFF. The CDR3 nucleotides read TGTGCCAGCAGTGCCGGGACTAGCGGGATACATGAGCAGTTCTTC.

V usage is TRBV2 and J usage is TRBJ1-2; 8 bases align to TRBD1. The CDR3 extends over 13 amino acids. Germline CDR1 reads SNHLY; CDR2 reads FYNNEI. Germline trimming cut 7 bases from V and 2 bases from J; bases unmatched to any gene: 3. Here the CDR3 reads CASMDRENYGYTF. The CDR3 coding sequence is TGTGCCAGCATGGACAGGGAAAACTATGGCTACACCTTC.

CDR3 in amino acids: CASSFVGTEEKLFF. The DNA for the CDR3 is TGTGCCAGCAGTTTTGTAGGGACTGAAGAAAAACTGTTTTTT. J is TRBJ1-4 and V is TRBV27; D might be TRBD1 (5 bases). The V gene lost 3 bases and the J gene lost 8 bases, with 13 bases spanning the gap. The CDR3 is 14 residues long. The germline V gene encodes CDR1 MNHEY and CDR2 SMNVEV (reference sequence). The variable domain in full, completed from reference TRBV27 and TRBJ1-4, reads EAQVTQNPRYLITVTGKKLTVTCSQNMNHEYMSWYRQDPGLGLRQIYYSMNVEVTDKGDVPEGYKVSRKEKRNFPLILESPSPNQTSLYFCASSFVGTEEKLFFGSGTQLSVL.

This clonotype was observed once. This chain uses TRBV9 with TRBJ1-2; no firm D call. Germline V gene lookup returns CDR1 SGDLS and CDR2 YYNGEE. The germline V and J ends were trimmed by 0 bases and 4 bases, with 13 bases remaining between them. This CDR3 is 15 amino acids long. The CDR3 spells CASSVEASSSYGYTF. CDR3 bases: TGTGCCAGCAGCGTAGAGGCATCGAGCTCCTATGGCTACACCTTC.

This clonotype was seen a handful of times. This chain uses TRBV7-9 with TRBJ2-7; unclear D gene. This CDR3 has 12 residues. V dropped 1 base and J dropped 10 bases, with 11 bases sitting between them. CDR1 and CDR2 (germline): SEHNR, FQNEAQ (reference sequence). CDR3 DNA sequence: TGTGCCAGCAGCTTAGATACCCCCTACCAGTACTTC. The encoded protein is CASSLDTPYQYF.

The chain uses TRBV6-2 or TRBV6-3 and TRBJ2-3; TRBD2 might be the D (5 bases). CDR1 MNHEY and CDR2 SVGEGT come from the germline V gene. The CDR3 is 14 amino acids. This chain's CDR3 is CSSSAGTYTDTQYF. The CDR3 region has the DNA TGTTCTTCCTCCGCGGGTACATACACAGATACGCAGTATTTT.

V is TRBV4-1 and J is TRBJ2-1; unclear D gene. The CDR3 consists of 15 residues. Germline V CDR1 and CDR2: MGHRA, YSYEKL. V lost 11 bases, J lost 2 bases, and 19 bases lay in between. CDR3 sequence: CAGSPSGGTYNEQFF. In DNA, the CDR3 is TGCGCCGGGTCTCCGTCAGGCGGCACCTACAATGAGCAGTTCTTC.

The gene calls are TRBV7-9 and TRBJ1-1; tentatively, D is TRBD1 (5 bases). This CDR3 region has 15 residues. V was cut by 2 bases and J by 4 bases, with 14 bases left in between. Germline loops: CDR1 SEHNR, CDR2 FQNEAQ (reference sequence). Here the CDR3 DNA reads TGTGCCAGCAGCTTATTGGAGGGGCAGGTCACTGAAGCTTTCTTT. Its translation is CASSLLEGQVTEAFF.